Given below is one T cell receptor (beta chain) in context. Its antigen is still unknown. Nothing much larger sits one base from this clone, and base qualities are not available. Collaborating institutions collected whole blood in K2EDTA tubes following their own protocols. Collaborator samples were shipped for TCRbeta analysis as frozen whole blood, isolated PBMCs, or DNA extracted from either sample type. TCRbeta CDR3 regions were amplified from genomic DNA by means of the immunoSEQ Assay, a bias-controlled multiplex PCR. On the study's bioinformatics: Within the assay, amplification of reference gene primers was used to estimate how many nucleated cells each sample contained. Sequence reads were collapsed and filtered to measure the absolute abundance of every unique TCRbeta CDR3 rearrangement. Productive Simpson clonality was computed per sample as the square root of Simpson's diversity index over productive rearrangements. The source is immuneACCESS, and TCRdb retained only in-frame sequences with V and J called. Part of the clones is not carried over; for the studies checked, unresolved V genes explain less than half of this, and the remainder is unexplained. Clonal size and the V and J genes are those of that table, whereas D and trimming came from the DNA. This sample lists around 40,000 clones; 85% were detected once. The ten largest clones add up to approximately 9.1% of the sample.

The data stem from a study of blood T cell repertoires in COVID-19 (TCRdb year 2020). Some background on the complete study: Samples covering the acute and convalescent phases of COVID-19 were provided by collaborators in the United States, Italy and Spain. The material from the prospective study consisted of cDNA or gDNA derived from T cells, B-cell-depleted T cells, or PBMCs. Deeply sampled blood TCRbeta repertoires from subjects exposed to, actively infected with, or recovered from COVID-19 were included in the dataset. The repertoires were made available in a free public database intended to serve as a resource for research on the immune response to SARS-CoV-2. Samples came from the ongoing ImmuneRACE study (first 160 participants) plus 1,254 subjects from 6 global collaborators. Sample metadata almost always included a de-identified subject ID, COVID-19 status, age in years and sex. HLA class I and class II types, where available, came from metadata supplied by the sample provider rather than from assay-based typing. Beyond this particular receptor, the publication reports: Clinical and demographic metadata were provided uncurated, with the amount varying by source and participant.

CDR1 and CDR2 (MNHNS, SASEGT) derive from the germline V gene. Including cysteine and phenylalanine, the CDR3 has 18 amino acids. The only DNA kept is the CDR3, 54 bases in frame from the first base. The trim is 0 bases for V and 0 bases for J, with a gap of 14 bases between the germline ends. Here the chain combines TRBV6-1 and TRBJ1-4, with no confident D gene call. Material for sequencing was peripheral blood. This clonotype was obtained from a human donor in a cohort sampled during active COVID-19. The CDR3 sequence is CASSEALVGSATNEKLFF. The DNA sequence is as follows: TGTGCCAGCAGTGAAGCCTTGGTAGGGAGTGCAACTAATGAAAAACTGTTTTTT.